The clone carrying this TCR beta chain was counted many times. As yet, its antigen is unknown. The CDR3 extends 3 residues past the end of the read, so its final part is completed from the germline J gene. Caucasian heritage predominated among both patients and controls. Trimming cost V 5 bases and J 2 bases; bases outside gene matches: 5. This CDR3 has 14 residues. From germline, CDR1 is MDHEN and CDR2 SYDVKM. Libraries were prepared by immunoSEQ multiplex PCR; TCRdb keeps only in-frame clonotypes and omits some of them. The sample offers about 60,000 clones and no singletons, the top ten holding around 1.7%. This sample was taken from a study of T cell clonality in common variable immunodeficiency. Study-level results: Links between repertoire features and CVID complications were heterogeneity-limited.

The chain employs TRBV28 and TRBJ2-7; 8 bases align to TRBD2. Sequencing was performed on peripheral blood mononuclear cells. The TCR comes from a person aged 18-70 years in good health. CDR3 residues: CASSTPGLAYEQYF. CDR3 bases read: TGTGCCAGCAGTACACCGGGACTAGCCTACGAG.